This TCR beta chain comes out of a study of cytomegalovirus exposure and HLA in healthy donors. On the study more broadly: A previous analysis identified 90 million to 140 million unique TCR beta sequences derived from 180 million or so T cells. Findings and caveats of the study: Productive status was seen about 90% or about 30% of the time for most TCR beta V segments in an earlier analysis.

This CDR3 comprises 15 residues. In germline, CDR1 is GTSNPN, CDR2 SVGIG (reference sequence). Trimming cost V 5 bases and J 4 bases, with 21 bases left between them. Of note for this clone: Its target is not known.

The PCR had 60 Vbeta and 13 Jbeta primers. Sequencing was performed with immunoSEQ multiplex PCR; in TCRdb, only in-frame clones are kept and a portion is missing. The repertoire consists of some 170,000 clones, with 70% occurring once and the leading ten covering approximately 4.6%. The gene calls are TRBV30 and TRBJ2-7; possibly TRBD1 for D (6 bases). Sequenced sample: PBMCs. This clonotype was obtained from a man younger than 30 in good health and CMV-seropositive. The CDR3 is CAWGRFTGREYEQYV. CDR3 coding DNA: TGTGCCTGGGGCCGGTTCACAGGGCGCGAGTACGAGCAGTACGTC.